This TCR beta chain derives from a study of blood T cell repertoires in COVID-19. Using immunoSEQ multiplex PCR, the repertoire was profiled, and TCRdb retains in-frame clones only, with some absent. The table includes some 150,000 clones, 75% to 90% detected once. Trimming removed 5 bases from V and 2 bases from J; junction bases left unmatched: 8. CDR1 and CDR2 from the germline V gene are PRHDT and FYEKMQ (reference sequence). This CDR3 comprises 16 residues. Material: PBMCs or T cells enriched from blood (not recorded which). The sequence was obtained from a young woman who had recovered from COVID-19. The rearrangement uses TRBV13 and TRBJ2-3; TRBD2 agrees at 9 bases. CDR3 residues: CASSRPGLANTDTQYF. The DNA for the CDR3 is TGTGCCAGCAGCCGACCCGGACTAGCGAACACAGATACGCAGTATTTT.